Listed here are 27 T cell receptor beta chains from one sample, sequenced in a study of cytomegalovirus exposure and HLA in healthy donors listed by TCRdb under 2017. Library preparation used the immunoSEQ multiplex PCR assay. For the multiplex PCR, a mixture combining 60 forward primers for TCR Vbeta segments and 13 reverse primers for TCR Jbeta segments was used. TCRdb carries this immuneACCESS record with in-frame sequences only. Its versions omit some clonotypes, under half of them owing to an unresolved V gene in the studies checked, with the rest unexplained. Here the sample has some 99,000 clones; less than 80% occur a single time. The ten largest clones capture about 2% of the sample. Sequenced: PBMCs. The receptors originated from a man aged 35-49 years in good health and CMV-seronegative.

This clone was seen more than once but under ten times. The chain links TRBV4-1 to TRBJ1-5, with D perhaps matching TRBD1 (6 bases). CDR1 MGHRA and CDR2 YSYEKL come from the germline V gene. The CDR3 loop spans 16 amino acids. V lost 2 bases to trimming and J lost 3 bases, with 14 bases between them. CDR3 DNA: TGCGCCAGCAGCCAATACAAGGACAGCCCCAATCAGCCCCAGCATTTT. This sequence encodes CASSQYKDSPNQPQHF.

The CDR3 reads CASSQVIWGEETQYF. DNA for the CDR3: TGCGCCAGCAGCCAAGTCATCTGGGGAGAGGAGACCCAGTACTTC. The chain carries TRBV4-1 and TRBJ2-5; possibly TRBD2 for D (5 bases). CDR1 is MGHRA, CDR2 YSYEKL, per germline. Trimming removed 1 base from V and 5 bases from J, with 14 bases in between. The CDR3 loop spans 15 amino acids.

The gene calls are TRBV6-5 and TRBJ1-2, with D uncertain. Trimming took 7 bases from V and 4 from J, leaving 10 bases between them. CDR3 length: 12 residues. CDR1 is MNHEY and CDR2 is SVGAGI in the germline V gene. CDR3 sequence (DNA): TGTGCCAGCACCACGGGTCTCTATGGCTACACCTTC. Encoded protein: CASTTGLYGYTF.

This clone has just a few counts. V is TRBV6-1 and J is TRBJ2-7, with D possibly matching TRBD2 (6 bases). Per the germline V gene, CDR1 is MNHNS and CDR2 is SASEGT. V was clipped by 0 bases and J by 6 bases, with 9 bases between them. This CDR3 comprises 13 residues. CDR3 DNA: TGTGCCAGCAGTGAAGCGCGGGGCTCCGAGCAGTACTTC. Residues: CASSEARGSEQYF.

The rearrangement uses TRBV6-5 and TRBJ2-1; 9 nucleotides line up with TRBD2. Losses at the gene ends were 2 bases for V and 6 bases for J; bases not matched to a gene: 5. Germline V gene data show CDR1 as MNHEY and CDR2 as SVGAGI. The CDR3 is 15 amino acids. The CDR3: CASSYGREGPNEQFF. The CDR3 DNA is TGTGCCAGCAGTTACGGGCGGGAGGGCCCCAATGAGCAGTTCTTC.

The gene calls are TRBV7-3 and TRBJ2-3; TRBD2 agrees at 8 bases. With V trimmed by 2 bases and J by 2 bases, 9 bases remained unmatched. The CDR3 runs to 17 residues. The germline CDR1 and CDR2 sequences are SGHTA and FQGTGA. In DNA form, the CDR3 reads TGTGCCAGCAGCTTAGGCGGGGGGTTGTTTCCCACAGATACGCAGTATTTT. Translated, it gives CASSLGGGLFPTDTQYF.

CDR3 coding DNA: TGTGCCAGCAGTTCCGGGGGTGAGGGTATCACCGGGGAGCTGTTTTTT. This gives the protein CASSSGGEGITGELFF. This chain uses TRBV27 with TRBJ2-2, with D tentatively TRBD2 (6 bases). Trimming took off 4 bases at V and 4 bases at J, with 16 bases between the two ends. The germline V gene encodes CDR1 MNHEY and CDR2 SMNVEV (reference sequence). The CDR3 runs 16 residues.

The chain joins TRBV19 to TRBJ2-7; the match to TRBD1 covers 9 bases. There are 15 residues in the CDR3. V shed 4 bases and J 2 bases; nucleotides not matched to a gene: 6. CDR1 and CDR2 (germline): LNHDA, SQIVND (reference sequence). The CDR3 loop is CASSKRTGDPYEQYF. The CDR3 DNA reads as TGTGCCAGTAGTAAGAGGACAGGGGACCCCTACGAGCAGTACTTC.

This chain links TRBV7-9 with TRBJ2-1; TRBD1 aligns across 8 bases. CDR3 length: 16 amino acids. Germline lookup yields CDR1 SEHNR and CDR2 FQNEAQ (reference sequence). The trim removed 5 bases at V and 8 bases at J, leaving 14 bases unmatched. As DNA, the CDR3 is TGTGCCAGCAGCCCAGGGGGCGCGGGGAGGTGGGATGAGCAGTTCTTC. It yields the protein CASSPGGAGRWDEQFF.

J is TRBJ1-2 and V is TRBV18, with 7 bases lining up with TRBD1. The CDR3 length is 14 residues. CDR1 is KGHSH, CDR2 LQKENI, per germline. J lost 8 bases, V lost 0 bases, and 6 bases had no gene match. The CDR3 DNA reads TGTGCCAGCTCACCACCGAGGGACAGAGGCGGCTACACCTTC. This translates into CASSPPRDRGGYTF.

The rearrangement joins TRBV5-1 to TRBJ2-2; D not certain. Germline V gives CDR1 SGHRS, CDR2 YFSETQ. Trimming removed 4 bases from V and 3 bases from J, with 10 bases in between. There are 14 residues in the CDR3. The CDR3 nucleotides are TGCGCCAGCAGCCTCCCCTCGGACACCGGGGAGCTGTTTTTT. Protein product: CASSLPSDTGELFF.

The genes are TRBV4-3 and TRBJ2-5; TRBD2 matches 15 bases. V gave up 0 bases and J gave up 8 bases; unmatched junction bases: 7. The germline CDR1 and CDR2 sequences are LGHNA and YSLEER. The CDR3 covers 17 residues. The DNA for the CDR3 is TGCGCCAGCAGCCAAGACGGGACTAGCGGGGGGCAGGGAACCCAGTACTTC. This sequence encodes CASSQDGTSGGQGTQYF.

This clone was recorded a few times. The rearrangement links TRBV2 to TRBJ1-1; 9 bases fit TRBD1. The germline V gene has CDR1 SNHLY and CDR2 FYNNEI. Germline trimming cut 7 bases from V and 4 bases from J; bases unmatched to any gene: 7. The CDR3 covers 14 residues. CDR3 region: CASTRTGAVTEAFF. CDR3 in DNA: TGTGCCAGCACTCGGACAGGGGCCGTCACTGAAGCTTTCTTT.

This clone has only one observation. CDR3 in amino acids: CASNGWRLREQYF. In nucleotides, the CDR3 is TGTGCCAGCAACGGTTGGAGACTTAGAGAGCAGTACTTC. This chain connects TRBV6-4 to TRBJ2-7; no clear D gene. The CDR3 runs to 13 residues. Germline loops: CDR1 MRHNA, CDR2 SNTAGT. V was cut by 7 bases and J by 7 bases, with 17 bases left in between.

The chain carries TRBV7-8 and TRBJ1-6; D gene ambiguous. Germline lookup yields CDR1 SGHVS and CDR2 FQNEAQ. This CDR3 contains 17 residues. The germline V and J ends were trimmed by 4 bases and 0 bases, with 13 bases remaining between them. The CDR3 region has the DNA TGTGCCAGCAGCTCCCTTGATGGTAGCTCCTATAATTCACCCCTCCACTTT. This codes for CASSSLDGSSYNSPLHF.

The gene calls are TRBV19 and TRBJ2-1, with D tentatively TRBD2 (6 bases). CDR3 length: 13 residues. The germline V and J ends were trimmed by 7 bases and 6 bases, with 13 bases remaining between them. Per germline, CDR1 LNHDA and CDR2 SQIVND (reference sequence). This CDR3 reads CASMSGVGNEQFF. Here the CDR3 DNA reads TGTGCCAGTATGTCGGGAGTGGGCAATGAGCAGTTCTTC.

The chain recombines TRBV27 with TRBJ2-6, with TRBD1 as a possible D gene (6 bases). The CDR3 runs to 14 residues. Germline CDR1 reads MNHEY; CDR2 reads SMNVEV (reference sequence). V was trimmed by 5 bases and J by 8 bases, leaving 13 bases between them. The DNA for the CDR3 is TGTGCCAGCAGTCCATCCACAGGGTCCAACGTCCTGACTTTC. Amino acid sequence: CASSPSTGSNVLTF.

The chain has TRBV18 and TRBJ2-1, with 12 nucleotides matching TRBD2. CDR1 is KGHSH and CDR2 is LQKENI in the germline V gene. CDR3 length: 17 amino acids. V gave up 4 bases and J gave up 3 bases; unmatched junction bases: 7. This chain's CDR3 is CASSLDPTSGGYNEQFF. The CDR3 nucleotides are TGTGCCAGCTCACTCGACCCGACTAGCGGGGGCTACAATGAGCAGTTCTTC.

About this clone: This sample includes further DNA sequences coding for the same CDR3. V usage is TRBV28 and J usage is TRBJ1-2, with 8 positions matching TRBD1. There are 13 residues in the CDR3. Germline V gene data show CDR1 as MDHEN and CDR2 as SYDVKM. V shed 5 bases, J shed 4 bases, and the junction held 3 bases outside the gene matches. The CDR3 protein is CASSRQGSYGYTF. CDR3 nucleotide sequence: TGTGCCAGCAGTCGACAGGGGTCCTATGGCTACACCTTC.

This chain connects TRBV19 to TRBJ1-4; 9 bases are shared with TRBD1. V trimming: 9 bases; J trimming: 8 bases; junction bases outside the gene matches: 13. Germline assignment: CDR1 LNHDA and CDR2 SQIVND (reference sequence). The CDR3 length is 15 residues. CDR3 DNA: TGTGCCAGCCTAAAAGGTGGGACAGGGAACGAAAAACTGTTTTTT. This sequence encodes CASLKGGTGNEKLFF.

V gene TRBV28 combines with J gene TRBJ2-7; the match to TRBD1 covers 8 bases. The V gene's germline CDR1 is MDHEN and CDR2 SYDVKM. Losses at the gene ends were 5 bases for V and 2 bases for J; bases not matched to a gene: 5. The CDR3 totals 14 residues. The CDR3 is CASSARTGTYEQYF. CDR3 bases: TGTGCCAGCAGTGCCAGGACAGGGACCTACGAGCAGTACTTC.

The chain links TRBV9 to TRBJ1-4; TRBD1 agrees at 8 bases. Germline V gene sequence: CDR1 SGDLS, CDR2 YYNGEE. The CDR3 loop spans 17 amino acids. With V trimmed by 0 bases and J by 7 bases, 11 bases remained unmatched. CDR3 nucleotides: TGTGCCAGCAGCGTAGGGCCTGACAGGGGTTCGGGTGAAAAACTGTTTTTT. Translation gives CASSVGPDRGSGEKLFF.

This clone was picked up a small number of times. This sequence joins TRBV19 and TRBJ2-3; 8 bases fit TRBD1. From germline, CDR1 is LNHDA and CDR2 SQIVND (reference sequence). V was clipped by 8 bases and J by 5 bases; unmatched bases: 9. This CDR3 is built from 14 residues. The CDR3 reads CASSGTGAGDTQYF. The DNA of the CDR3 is TGTGCCAGTTCCGGGACAGGAGCTGGAGATACGCAGTATTTT.

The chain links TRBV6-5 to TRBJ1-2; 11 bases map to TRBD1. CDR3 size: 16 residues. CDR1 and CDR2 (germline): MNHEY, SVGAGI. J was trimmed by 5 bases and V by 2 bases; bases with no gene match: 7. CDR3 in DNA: TGTGCCAGCAGTTACACACGGACAGGGGGCGGTTATGGCTACACCTTC. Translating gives CASSYTRTGGGYGYTF.

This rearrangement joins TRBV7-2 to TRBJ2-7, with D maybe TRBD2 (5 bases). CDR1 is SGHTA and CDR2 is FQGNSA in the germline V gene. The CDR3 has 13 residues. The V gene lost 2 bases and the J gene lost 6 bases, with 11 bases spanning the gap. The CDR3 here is CASSLQRVSEQYF. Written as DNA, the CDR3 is TGTGCCAGCAGCTTACAGAGGGTCTCCGAGCAGTACTTC.

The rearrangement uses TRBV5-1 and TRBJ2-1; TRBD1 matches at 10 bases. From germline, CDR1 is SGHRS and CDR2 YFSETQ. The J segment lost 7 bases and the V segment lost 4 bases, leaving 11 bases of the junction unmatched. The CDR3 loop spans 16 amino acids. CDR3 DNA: TGCGCCAGCAGCCCGACCGGGACAGGGGTTGGTAATGAGCAGTTCTTC. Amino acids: CASSPTGTGVGNEQFF.

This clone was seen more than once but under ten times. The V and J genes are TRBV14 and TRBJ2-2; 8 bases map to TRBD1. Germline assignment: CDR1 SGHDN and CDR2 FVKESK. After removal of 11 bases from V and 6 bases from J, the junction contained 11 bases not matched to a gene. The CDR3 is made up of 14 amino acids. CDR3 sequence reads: CAFFGQGAAGELFF. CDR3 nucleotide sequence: TGTGCCTTCTTCGGTCAGGGGGCGGCCGGGGAGCTGTTTTTT.